This TCR beta chain stems from a study of T cell responses to AZD1222 COVID-19 vaccine. Study results and caveats: Seropositive AZD1222 recipients at baseline numbered only five or six. A mostly white British donor set with more females was recruited, and clonal diversity was possibly underestimated. Increases in Spike-specific TCR breadth and depth were seen after two AZD1222 doses.

A remark on this clone: What it recognizes is unknown.

Some clones are missing from TCRdb's copy, which holds only in-frame ones; the method was immunoSEQ multiplex PCR. This table has 150,000 to 200,000 clones, 80% to 90% appearing once. This specimen was peripheral blood, taken on day 0 of MenACWY control vaccination. The source is an adult in good health.

CDR3 DNA sequence: TGTGCCAGCACCCCTGGGGGAAACACTGAAGCTTTCTTT. This translates into CASTPGGNTEAFF. This chain links TRBV7-8 with TRBJ1-1; D is perhaps TRBD1 (5 bases). Trimming removed 7 bases at V and 2 bases at J, with 11 bases between. The CDR3 is made up of 13 amino acids. In germline, CDR1 is SGHVS, CDR2 FQNEAQ.